This T cell receptor beta chain was sequenced during a study of blood T cells in healthy people across ages. Points from the study as a whole: Strong correlation linked observed beta diversity and percent naive T cells. Per-million-T-cell TCR beta diversity fell roughly linearly with age.

This clonotype came up a few times. Its target is unknown. It was with a sample-barcoded 5' primer and a J-beta primer mix that a second PCR of roughly 7 to 11 cycles was run. MiXCR, run by TCRdb on the 5' RACE reads, gives a single entry per CDR3 protein. This sample carries over 500,000 distinct CDR3 sequences, 25% to 35% of them seen once, and the ten largest clones take approximately 3.6%. The same data also contributed to another study, on T cells of mothers and their children.

The receptor comes from a boy younger than 10 in good health. Material for sequencing was blood.

The CDR3 DNA reads TGCGCCAGCAGTGAGTCGACGATTCCCGGGGAGCTGTTTTTT. It is translated as CASSESTIPGELFF. The chain couples TRBV10-1 to TRBJ2-2; D is undetermined. V was cut by 0 bases and J by 6 bases, with 8 bases left in between. The CDR3 runs 14 residues. Germline V gene data show CDR1 as WNHNN and CDR2 as SYGVQD (reference sequence).